The subject of this entry is one T cell receptor beta chain. As the sequencing template, cDNA was produced by extracting RNA and reverse transcribing it. Profiled with immunoSEQ multiplex PCR; TCRdb holds only in-frame clones, not every one. Of approximately 65,000 clones listed, around 46% were seen once; the top ten hold around 20%. This entry is derived from a study of CD8+ T cells in alopecia areata. Study-wide context: Dosing spanned 6 to 18 months on tofacitinib, then 6 months off drug.

Treatment meaning: oral pan-JAK inhibitor, 5-10 mg twice daily. Alopecia areata patients had lesional scalp punch biopsies and peripheral blood taken from them. The sequence was collected from a human donor with alopecia areata. The specimen comprised CD8+ T cells sorted from blood, sampled at approximately week 36, from a patient treated with tofacitinib.

In DNA form, the CDR3 reads TGTGCCAGCGCAGGTGGGCTCTACAATGAGCAGTTCTTC. It specifies CASAGGLYNEQFF. V is TRBV6-5 and J is TRBJ2-1; no clear D. Trimming removed 8 bases at V and 3 bases at J, with 11 bases between. Germline V CDR1 and CDR2: MNHEY, SVGAGI. The CDR3 length is 13 residues.